The 18 T cell receptor beta chains given below trace back to one sample, sequenced in a study of shared clonotypes between healthy human individuals. Sequenced by immunoSEQ multiplex PCR; TCRdb stores in-frame clones only, minus some. This table holds roughly 1.5 million clones, roughly 98% found once. The sample was naive CD4+ T cells sorted from blood. Regarding subset: CD45RA+ positively selected. All receptors derive from a man aged 25-45 years in good health.

This chain uses TRBV5-1 with TRBJ2-7; D call uncertain. CDR3 length: 15 amino acids. CDR1 is SGHRS, CDR2 YFSETQ, per germline. V lost 4 bases, J lost 3 bases, and 17 bases lay in between. CDR3 nucleotides: TGCGCCAGCAGCCCTACTTCAGTGGGTTTCTACGAGCAGTACTTC. It codes for CASSPTSVGFYEQYF. Full variable domain (remainder filled in from reference TRBV5-1 and TRBJ2-7): KAGVTQTPRYLIKTRGQQVTLSCSPISGHRSVSWYQQTPGQGLQFLFEYFSETQRNKGNFPGRFSGRQFSNSRSEMNVSTLELGDSALYLCASSPTSVGFYEQYFGPGTRLTVT.

The V call is TRBV7-2, the J call TRBJ1-1; TRBD1 might be the D (5 bases). CDR3 length equals 17 residues. V gave up 2 bases and J gave up 4 bases, with 20 bases separating them. Germline loops: CDR1 SGHTA, CDR2 FQGNSA. Written as DNA, the CDR3 is TGTGCCAGCAGCTTACCACGACAGCGTTGGGGTATCACTGAAGCTTTCTTT. It encodes CASSLPRQRWGITEAFF. The full variable domain, with the rest looked up from reference TRBV7-2 and TRBJ1-1, is GAGVSQSPSNKVTEKGKDVELRCDPISGHTALYWYRQSLGQGLEFLIYFQGNSAPDKSGLPSDRFSAERTGGSVSTLTIQRTQQEDSAVYLCASSLPRQRWGITEAFFGQGTRLTVV.

The chain recombines TRBV15 with TRBJ2-7; D could derive from TRBD1 or TRBD2 (5 bases each). Trimming removed 4 bases from V and 3 bases from J, with 16 bases in between. The CDR3 is 15 residues long. Germline assignment: CDR1 LNHNV and CDR2 YYDKDF (reference sequence). The chain's CDR3 is CATSIGTAPFYEQYF. CDR3 nucleotides: TGTGCCACCAGCATAGGGACGGCACCCTTCTACGAGCAGTACTTC.

This clone appeared a single time. The V gene is TRBV7-9, the J gene TRBJ2-1; 7 positions match TRBD1. Germline V CDR1 and CDR2: SEHNR, FQNEAQ (reference sequence). J was trimmed by 5 bases and V by 5 bases; bases with no gene match: 9. The CDR3 totals 15 residues. The DNA of the CDR3 is TGTGCCAGCAGCGCATCCGGGACAGCCGACAATGAGCAGTTCTTC. Translation: CASSASGTADNEQFF.

The rearrangement uses TRBV18 and TRBJ2-7; 10 nucleotides line up with TRBD2. The germline V gene encodes CDR1 KGHSH and CDR2 LQKENI. V gave up 3 bases and J gave up 6 bases; unmatched junction bases: 8. CDR3 length: 15 residues. This CDR3 is CASSPSVAGGREQYF. CDR3 in DNA: TGTGCCAGCTCACCTAGCGTAGCGGGAGGACGCGAGCAGTACTTC.

This sequence joins TRBV6-5 and TRBJ2-7; 10 positions match TRBD1. Germline values: CDR1 MNHEY, CDR2 SVGAGI. The CDR3 covers 14 residues. The V segment lost 6 bases and the J segment 5 bases; nucleotides outside the gene matches: 7. CDR3 region: CASRGGTGAHEQYF. CDR3 nucleotide sequence: TGTGCCAGCAGAGGGGGGACAGGGGCCCACGAGCAGTACTTC.

The chain carries TRBV18 and TRBJ1-2, with 9 bases identical to TRBD1. This CDR3 contains 14 residues. V lost 2 bases, J lost 7 bases, and 5 bases stayed unmatched. Germline V gene data show CDR1 as KGHSH and CDR2 as LQKENI. The chain's CDR3 is CASSPDRGAGGYTF. In nucleotides, the CDR3 is TGTGCCAGCTCACCAGACAGGGGGGCAGGTGGCTACACCTTC.

This chain joins TRBV6-1 and TRBJ2-7, with D uncertain. The V and J ends lost 5 bases and 3 bases respectively, with 11 bases between them. Germline V gene lookup returns CDR1 MNHNS and CDR2 SASEGT. This CDR3 is built from 13 residues. CDR3 in amino acids: CASSQVMSYEQYF. CDR3 bases: TGTGCCAGCAGTCAGGTAATGAGCTACGAGCAGTACTTC.

This rearrangement joins TRBV28 to TRBJ1-2; TRBD1 aligns across 9 bases. Per germline, CDR1 MDHEN and CDR2 SYDVKM. The CDR3 is made up of 13 amino acids. The V gene end was trimmed by 6 bases and the J gene end by 7 bases; junction bases not matched to a gene: 6. Here the CDR3 reads CASRNNRGLGYTF. CDR3 nucleotide sequence: TGTGCCAGCAGGAACAACAGGGGGCTTGGCTACACCTTC.

The chain is built from TRBV6-6 and TRBJ1-2; unclear D gene. Trimming took 0 bases from V and 5 from J, leaving 13 bases between them. The CDR3 contains 15 residues. Germline CDR1 and CDR2: MNHNY and SVGAGI (reference sequence). The CDR3 here is CASSYSLNRGYGYTF. The CDR3 bases are TGTGCCAGCAGTTACTCGCTGAACAGAGGATATGGCTACACCTTC.

This rearrangement joins TRBV30 to TRBJ1-2; 12 bases map to TRBD1. Germline CDR1 and CDR2: GTSNPN and SVGIG (reference sequence). This CDR3 is 15 amino acids long. V gave up 2 bases and J gave up 8 bases; unmatched junction bases: 9. The CDR3 loop reads CAWSNRDRGLKGYTF. For the CDR3, the DNA is TGTGCCTGGAGTAACCGGGACAGGGGGCTGAAGGGCTACACCTTC. The full variable domain, completed using reference TRBV30 and TRBJ1-2, is SQTIHQWPATLVQPVGSPLSLECTVEGTSNPNLYWYRQAAGRGLQLLFYSVGIGQISSEVPQNLSASRPQDRQFILSSKKLLLSDSGFYLCAWSNRDRGLKGYTFGSGTRLTVV.

This sequence joins TRBV5-8 and TRBJ1-1; 8 nucleotides align to TRBD1. This CDR3 comprises 16 residues. Trimming removed 4 bases from V and 3 bases from J; junction bases left unmatched: 11. Germline loops: CDR1 SGHTS, CDR2 YDEGEE. The DNA of the CDR3 is TGTGCCAGCAGCGAAGGACAGGGCTGGGTGGACACTGAAGCTTTCTTT. This codes for CASSEGQGWVDTEAFF.

This clone was picked up a small number of times. The V and J genes are TRBV28 and TRBJ1-2, with D unclear. Germline-derived CDR1 and CDR2 are MDHEN and SYDVKM. The V and J ends lost 10 bases and 3 bases respectively, with 18 bases between them. The CDR3 is 14 amino acids. The CDR3 here is CANSAQGTHYGYTF. Here the CDR3 DNA reads TGTGCCAACTCCGCTCAAGGTACCCACTATGGCTACACCTTC.

V gene TRBV5-1 combines with J gene TRBJ1-5; no reliable D call. V was pared by 6 bases and J by 3 bases, with 1 base between. Germline CDR1 SGHRS, CDR2 YFSETQ. The CDR3 totals 10 residues. CDR3 in amino acids: CASTNQPQHF. CDR3 nucleotides: TGCGCCAGCACCAATCAGCCCCAGCATTTT.

The CDR3 loop is CASSISGRSSYNEQFF. The CDR3 DNA follows: TGTGCCAGCAGCATTAGCGGGAGAAGCTCCTACAATGAGCAGTTCTTC. The V and J genes are TRBV9 and TRBJ2-1; 9 nucleotides line up with TRBD2. The CDR3 covers 16 residues. The V gene end was trimmed by 4 bases and the J gene end by 0 bases; junction bases not matched to a gene: 5. The germline V gene encodes CDR1 SGDLS and CDR2 YYNGEE.

The chain is built from TRBV14 and TRBJ2-1; 7 nucleotides agree with TRBD2. J was trimmed by 2 bases and V by 4 bases; bases with no gene match: 5. CDR1 is SGHDN and CDR2 is FVKESK in the germline V gene. The CDR3 length is 15 residues. CDR3 sequence: CASSPRREAYNEQFF. CDR3 DNA: TGTGCCAGCAGCCCCCGACGGGAGGCCTACAATGAGCAGTTCTTC.

The V and J genes are TRBV2 and TRBJ1-1; possible D gene TRBD1, 6 bases. The CDR3 covers 14 residues. CDR1 SNHLY and CDR2 FYNNEI come from the germline V gene. V lost 6 bases and J lost 2, with 13 bases in between. This chain's CDR3 is CASRNRAGNTEAFF. The CDR3, as DNA: TGTGCCAGCAGAAACAGGGCCGGAAACACTGAAGCTTTCTTT.

A word on this clone: Distinct nucleotide sequences in the sample also encode this CDR3. The rearrangement uses TRBV11-2 and TRBJ1-1; D not resolved. Germline CDR1 reads SGHAT; CDR2 reads FQNNGV. The CDR3 spans 14 residues. Trimming pared 1 base from V and 1 base from J, leaving 7 bases between. The CDR3, as DNA: TGTGCCAGCAGCTTAGGTCGAGGGAACACTGAAGCTTTCTTT. It specifies CASSLGRGNTEAFF.